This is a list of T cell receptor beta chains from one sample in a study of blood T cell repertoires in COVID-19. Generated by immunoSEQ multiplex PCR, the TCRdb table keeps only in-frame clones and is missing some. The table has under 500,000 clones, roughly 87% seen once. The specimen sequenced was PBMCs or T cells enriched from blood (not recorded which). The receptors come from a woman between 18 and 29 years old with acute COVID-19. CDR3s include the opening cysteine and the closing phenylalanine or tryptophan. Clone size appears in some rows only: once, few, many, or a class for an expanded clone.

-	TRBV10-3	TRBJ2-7	CAISEVQGSYEQYF
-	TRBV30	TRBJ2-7	CAWSPRDSYSYEQYF
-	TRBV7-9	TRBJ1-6	CASSSPGGFNSPLHF
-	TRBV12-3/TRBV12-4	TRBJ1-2	CASRRDRGSYTF
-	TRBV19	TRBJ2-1	CASSTLAGNEQFF
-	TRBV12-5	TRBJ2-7	CASGPTGQGTYEQYF
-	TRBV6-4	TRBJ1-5	CASSVTGDNQPQHF
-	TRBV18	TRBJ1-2	CASSEERLYGYTF
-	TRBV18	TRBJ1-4	CASSPLEGAVTNEKLFF
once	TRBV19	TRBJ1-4	CASSIRAETNEKLFF
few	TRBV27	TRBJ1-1	CASSLGQIAFF
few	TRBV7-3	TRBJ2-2	CASSSQGAGELFF
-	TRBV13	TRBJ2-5	CASSLSGGYQETQYF
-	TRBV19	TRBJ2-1	CASSVGGPYNEQFF
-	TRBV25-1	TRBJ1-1	CASSEPRVGTEAFF
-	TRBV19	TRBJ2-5	CASSSGGAGETQYF
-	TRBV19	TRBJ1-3	CASTLNSGNTIYF
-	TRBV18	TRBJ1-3	CASSPPQVNSGNTIYF
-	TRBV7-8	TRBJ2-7	CASSLPRVGEQYF
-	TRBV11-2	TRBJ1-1	CASSLNSLNTEAFF
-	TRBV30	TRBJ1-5	CAWKIQGNAGQPQHF
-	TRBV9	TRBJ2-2	CASSWGQGANGELFF
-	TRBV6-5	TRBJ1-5	CASSPGMEQPQHF
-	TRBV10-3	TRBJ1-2	CAIGGQGIYGYTF
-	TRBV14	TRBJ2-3	CASSQDGQGAVDTQYF
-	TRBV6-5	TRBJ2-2	CASRTPGGTGELFF
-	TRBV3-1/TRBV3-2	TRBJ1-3	CASSQDRQVVYF
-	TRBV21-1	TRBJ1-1	CASSKAGQGSITEAFF
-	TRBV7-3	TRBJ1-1	CASSLTENTEAFF
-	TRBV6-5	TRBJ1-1	CASSRDRGEGWAFF
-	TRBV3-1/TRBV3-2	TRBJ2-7	CASSQVQGYEQYF
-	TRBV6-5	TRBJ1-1	CASSYRQVNTEAFF
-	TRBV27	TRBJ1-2	CASSSRGRGYGYTF
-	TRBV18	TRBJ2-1	CASSPQADFTYNEQFF
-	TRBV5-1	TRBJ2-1	CASSRSGRMDNEQFF
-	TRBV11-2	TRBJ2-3	CASGLLRTDTQYF
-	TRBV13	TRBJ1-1	CASSQSTGQGTAFF
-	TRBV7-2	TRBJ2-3	CASSLTSGSVNTQYF
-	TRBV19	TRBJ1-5	CASSMLGVYSNQPQHF
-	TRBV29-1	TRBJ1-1	CSVDTGITEAFF
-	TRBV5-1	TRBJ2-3	CASSLVAGAGDTQYF
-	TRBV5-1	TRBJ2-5	CASSLEAGFGETQYF
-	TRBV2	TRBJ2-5	CASRNQETQYF
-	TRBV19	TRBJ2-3	CASSIQASADTQYF
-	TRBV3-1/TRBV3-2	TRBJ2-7	CASSQGTTLEQYF
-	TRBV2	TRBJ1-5	CASSVASGYNQPQHF
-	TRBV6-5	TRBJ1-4	CASSYSPVLNEKLFF
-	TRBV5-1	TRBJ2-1	CASSLGASGDPNEQFF
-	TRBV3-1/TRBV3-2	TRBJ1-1	CASSQAFGARAFF
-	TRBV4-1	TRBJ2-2	CASSQENRQEPGELFF
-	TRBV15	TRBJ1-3	CATSRGTGGSGNTIYF
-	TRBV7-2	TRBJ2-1	CASSLVASSSYNEQFF
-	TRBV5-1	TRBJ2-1	CASSFRDRNNEQFF
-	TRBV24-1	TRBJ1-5	CATSDNRGIGTGGNQPQHF